Listed below are T cell receptor beta chains from one sample, sequenced in a study of Graves' ophthalmopathy and Graves' hyperthyroidism. TCRdb re-analysed the multiplex PCR reads in MiXCR, keeping a single row per CDR3 protein. The sample lists approximately 210,000 distinct CDR3 sequences; 20% to 25% were seen once. The sequenced sample was peripheral blood. The origin of the receptors is a woman aged 50 to 65 with Graves' ophthalmopathy. Each CDR3 is given with its conserved first and last residue. Fields, in order: V gene, D gene, J gene, clone size, CDR3 DNA, CDR3 protein. A D gene is named only where the DNA matches it firmly. Not all rows give a size; the values are once, few, many and, for expanded clones, a class.

v_call: TRBV6-1; d_call: -; j_call: TRBJ2-2; clone_size: -; cdr3_nt: TGTGCCAGCAGTGAAAGCCATCTTATGAACACCGGGGAGCTGTTTTTT; cdr3_aa: CASSESHLMNTGELFF
v_call: TRBV11-3; d_call: TRBD1; j_call: TRBJ2-7; clone_size: many; cdr3_nt: TGTGCCAGCAGCTTAGTGGGGACAGGGGTGGACTACGAGCAGTACTTC; cdr3_aa: CASSLVGTGVDYEQYF
v_call: TRBV30; d_call: TRBD1; j_call: TRBJ1-1; clone_size: many; cdr3_nt: TGTGCCTGGAGTACTTCGGACAGGGTTTACTCTGAAGCTTTCTTT; cdr3_aa: CAWSTSDRVYSEAFF
v_call: TRBV19; d_call: TRBD2; j_call: TRBJ2-2; clone_size: -; cdr3_nt: TGTGCCAGTTCCAAAGGGTTGCAGCGGGAGTACACCGGGGAGCTGTTTTTT; cdr3_aa: CASSKGLQREYTGELFF
v_call: TRBV20-1; d_call: -; j_call: TRBJ2-5; clone_size: many; cdr3_nt: TGCAGTGCTAGAGATGGCGTCGCAGGGAAAGAGACCCAGTACTTC; cdr3_aa: CSARDGVAGKETQYF
v_call: TRBV28; d_call: -; j_call: TRBJ1-2; clone_size: -; cdr3_nt: TGTGCCAGCAGTCCTTGGACAGCCAACTATGGCTACACCTTC; cdr3_aa: CASSPWTANYGYTF
v_call: TRBV6-5; d_call: -; j_call: TRBJ2-7; clone_size: many; cdr3_nt: TGTGCCAGCAGTTACTCCGGGACAGAGCAGTACTTC; cdr3_aa: CASSYSGTEQYF
v_call: TRBV29-1; d_call: -; j_call: TRBJ1-1; clone_size: once; cdr3_nt: TGCAGCGTTGAGATTAGTAGGGACACTGAAGCTTTCTTT; cdr3_aa: CSVEISRDTEAFF
v_call: TRBV6-2/TRBV6-3; d_call: TRBD2; j_call: TRBJ2-7; clone_size: -; cdr3_nt: TGTGCCAGCAGTTATCGAGATCATGGGTCGACTAGCGGAACCTACGAGCAGTACTTC; cdr3_aa: CASSYRDHGSTSGTYEQYF
v_call: TRBV28; d_call: TRBD1; j_call: TRBJ2-7; clone_size: -; cdr3_nt: TGTGCCAGCAGCGAATTGCCGGGACAGGGGAACGAGCAGTACTTC; cdr3_aa: CASSELPGQGNEQYF
v_call: TRBV7-3; d_call: -; j_call: TRBJ2-2; clone_size: many; cdr3_nt: TGTGCCAGCAGCTTAAATGAGGGCAGAGGGGAGCTGTTTTTT; cdr3_aa: CASSLNEGRGELFF
v_call: TRBV19; d_call: -; j_call: TRBJ2-7; clone_size: many; cdr3_nt: TGTGCCAGTAGTATATCGGCAGGTACCTACGAGCAGTACTTC; cdr3_aa: CASSISAGTYEQYF
v_call: TRBV5-6; d_call: -; j_call: TRBJ1-6; clone_size: many; cdr3_nt: TGTGCCAGTGGACAAGGGGAAGGTTCACCCCTCCACTTT; cdr3_aa: CASGQGEGSPLHF
v_call: TRBV27; d_call: -; j_call: TRBJ2-3; clone_size: -; cdr3_nt: TGTGCCAGCAGTCCCTTCGCCCCTCGGGATACGCAGTATTTT; cdr3_aa: CASSPFAPRDTQYF
v_call: TRBV5-1; d_call: -; j_call: TRBJ1-1; clone_size: many; cdr3_nt: TGCGCCAGCAGCTTGGCTTGGGGGAACACTGAAGCTTTCTTT; cdr3_aa: CASSLAWGNTEAFF
v_call: TRBV12-3/TRBV12-4; d_call: -; j_call: TRBJ1-5; clone_size: -; cdr3_nt: TGTGCCAGCAGTGGGATTCGGACGGAGCCCCAGCATTTT; cdr3_aa: CASSGIRTEPQHF
v_call: TRBV25-1; d_call: -; j_call: TRBJ1-5; clone_size: many; cdr3_nt: TGTGCCAGCAGACAAACAGGGCTATATAGCAATCAGCCCCAGCATTTT; cdr3_aa: CASRQTGLYSNQPQHF
v_call: TRBV6-1; d_call: -; j_call: TRBJ1-1; clone_size: many; cdr3_nt: TGTGCCAGCAGCCGCGGGGGGATGTACACTGAAGCTTTCTTT; cdr3_aa: CASSRGGMYTEAFF
v_call: TRBV20-1; d_call: TRBD1; j_call: TRBJ1-1; clone_size: once; cdr3_nt: TGCAGTGCTAGAGAGTCGGACAGGGGGCCGGGGACTGAAGCTTTCTTT; cdr3_aa: CSARESDRGPGTEAFF
v_call: TRBV15; d_call: -; j_call: TRBJ2-4; clone_size: many; cdr3_nt: TGTGCCACCAGCGCCTTCCGTGGGCAGGGGAACATTCAGTACTTC; cdr3_aa: CATSAFRGQGNIQYF
v_call: TRBV2; d_call: -; j_call: TRBJ2-7; clone_size: many; cdr3_nt: TGTGCCAGCAGGCGGGACGGATCCTACGAGCAGTACTTC; cdr3_aa: CASRRDGSYEQYF
v_call: TRBV5-1; d_call: -; j_call: TRBJ2-5; clone_size: -; cdr3_nt: TGCGCCAGCAGCTTGTACGGTGAAGAGACCCAGTACTTC; cdr3_aa: CASSLYGEETQYF
v_call: TRBV30; d_call: -; j_call: TRBJ1-6; clone_size: many; cdr3_nt: TGTGCCTGGAGAAGGTTAGATTCACCCCTCCACTTT; cdr3_aa: CAWRRLDSPLHF
v_call: TRBV4-1; d_call: TRBD2; j_call: TRBJ2-1; clone_size: many; cdr3_nt: TGCGCCAGCAGCTACCGGGAGGACAATGAGCAGTTCTTC; cdr3_aa: CASSYREDNEQFF
v_call: TRBV5-6; d_call: -; j_call: TRBJ2-5; clone_size: many; cdr3_nt: TGTGCCAGCAGCCCACAGGGAATCCGAGAGACCCAGTACTTC; cdr3_aa: CASSPQGIRETQYF
v_call: TRBV2; d_call: -; j_call: TRBJ1-4; clone_size: -; cdr3_nt: TGTGCCAGCACTTGGCACCCTAATGAAAAACTGTTTTTT; cdr3_aa: CASTWHPNEKLFF
v_call: TRBV7-2; d_call: -; j_call: TRBJ1-5; clone_size: many; cdr3_nt: TGTGCCAGCAGCTCCCGGGGTAACAGCAATCAGCCCCAGCATTTT; cdr3_aa: CASSSRGNSNQPQHF
v_call: TRBV6-5; d_call: -; j_call: TRBJ1-6; clone_size: many; cdr3_nt: TGTGCCAGCAGTTACGATGGGGGGCCTGATTCACCCCTCCACTTT; cdr3_aa: CASSYDGGPDSPLHF
v_call: TRBV28; d_call: -; j_call: TRBJ2-2; clone_size: many; cdr3_nt: TGTGCCAGCAACAGAGGGGGGGCGCGTAGCACCGGGGAGCTGTTTTTT; cdr3_aa: CASNRGGARSTGELFF
v_call: TRBV12-3/TRBV12-4; d_call: -; j_call: TRBJ1-5; clone_size: many; cdr3_nt: TGTGCCAGCAGTTTGGCGGGCAGCAATCAGCCCCAGCATTTT; cdr3_aa: CASSLAGSNQPQHF
v_call: TRBV7-6; d_call: -; j_call: TRBJ2-5; clone_size: many; cdr3_nt: TGTGCCAGCAGCCGTTCGGGGACGGAGACCCAGTACTTC; cdr3_aa: CASSRSGTETQYF
v_call: TRBV28; d_call: -; j_call: TRBJ1-2; clone_size: -; cdr3_nt: TGTGCCAGCAGCCCCCTGACTGGCTACACCTTC; cdr3_aa: CASSPLTGYTF
v_call: TRBV7-8; d_call: -; j_call: TRBJ1-2; clone_size: many; cdr3_nt: TGTGCCAGCAGCATTGGGACGGATCAATCTTACACCTTC; cdr3_aa: CASSIGTDQSYTF
v_call: TRBV6-1; d_call: -; j_call: TRBJ2-2; clone_size: many; cdr3_nt: TGTGCCAGCAGGTTGGGGACCGGGGAGCTGTTTTTT; cdr3_aa: CASRLGTGELFF
v_call: TRBV2; d_call: -; j_call: TRBJ2-5; clone_size: many; cdr3_nt: TGTGCCAGCCTGTGGGGGCAGCAAGAGACCCAGTACTTC; cdr3_aa: CASLWGQQETQYF
v_call: TRBV20-1; d_call: -; j_call: TRBJ2-7; clone_size: many; cdr3_nt: TGCAGTGCTAGGATCCCCCCGTACGAGCAGTACTTC; cdr3_aa: CSARIPPYEQYF
v_call: TRBV7-2; d_call: TRBD1; j_call: TRBJ1-2; clone_size: -; cdr3_nt: TGTGCCAGCAGCTCCAATACAGGGGGCTATGGCTACACCTTC; cdr3_aa: CASSSNTGGYGYTF
v_call: TRBV19; d_call: -; j_call: TRBJ1-6; clone_size: many; cdr3_nt: TGTGCCAGTAGTATAGGGGGCGGCAGCTCCTATAATTCACCCCTCCACTTT; cdr3_aa: CASSIGGGSSYNSPLHF
v_call: TRBV12-3/TRBV12-4; d_call: -; j_call: TRBJ2-5; clone_size: -; cdr3_nt: TGTGCCAGCAAAGGACAGCCAGAGACCCAGTACTTC; cdr3_aa: CASKGQPETQYF
v_call: TRBV29-1; d_call: -; j_call: TRBJ1-2; clone_size: many; cdr3_nt: TGCAGCGTTGAACAGTGGCAGGGAGGGGGCTACACCTTC; cdr3_aa: CSVEQWQGGGYTF
v_call: TRBV12-3/TRBV12-4; d_call: TRBD1; j_call: TRBJ2-6; clone_size: many; cdr3_nt: TGTGCCAGCAGTTTAGCCGGGACAGGCGCTACTGGGGCCAACGTCCTGACTTTC; cdr3_aa: CASSLAGTGATGANVLTF
v_call: TRBV6-5; d_call: -; j_call: TRBJ2-3; clone_size: many; cdr3_nt: TGTGCCAGCATGGAGGTCACAGATACGCAGTATTTT; cdr3_aa: CASMEVTDTQYF
v_call: TRBV19; d_call: -; j_call: TRBJ2-5; clone_size: many; cdr3_nt: TGTGCCAGTAGTAGTGGGAAGGGGAAGACCCAGTACTTC; cdr3_aa: CASSSGKGKTQYF
v_call: TRBV7-9; d_call: -; j_call: TRBJ2-2; clone_size: many; cdr3_nt: TGTGCCAGCAGCTTGCCTCACGCCGGGGAGCTGTTTTTT; cdr3_aa: CASSLPHAGELFF
v_call: TRBV20-1; d_call: -; j_call: TRBJ1-3; clone_size: many; cdr3_nt: TGCAGTGCTAGAGATGGCGTCGGGGGTAGGTCTGGAAACACCATATATTTT; cdr3_aa: CSARDGVGGRSGNTIYF
v_call: TRBV20-1; d_call: -; j_call: TRBJ1-1; clone_size: many; cdr3_nt: TGCAGTGCTAGGGGAACTACGTTGGACAGTGAAGCTTTCTTT; cdr3_aa: CSARGTTLDSEAFF
v_call: TRBV29-1; d_call: TRBD1; j_call: TRBJ2-7; clone_size: few; cdr3_nt: TGCAGCGTTGATTTCGGACAGGGTTTCGCCGAGCAGTACTTC; cdr3_aa: CSVDFGQGFAEQYF
v_call: TRBV11-2; d_call: -; j_call: TRBJ1-6; clone_size: -; cdr3_nt: TGTGCCAGCAGCTTTGGTCCTTATAATTCACCCCTCCACTTT; cdr3_aa: CASSFGPYNSPLHF
v_call: TRBV28; d_call: -; j_call: TRBJ2-5; clone_size: few; cdr3_nt: TGTGCCAGCAGTTTATTAGACCTCGAGACCCAGTACTTC; cdr3_aa: CASSLLDLETQYF
v_call: TRBV3-1; d_call: -; j_call: TRBJ2-7; clone_size: few; cdr3_nt: TGTGCCAGCAGGCAAGGGGTGGGCTCCTACGAGCAGTACTTC; cdr3_aa: CASRQGVGSYEQYF
v_call: TRBV12-3/TRBV12-4; d_call: -; j_call: TRBJ2-7; clone_size: many; cdr3_nt: TGTGCCAGCAGTTTTAAATTGATATCCTACGAGCAGTACTTC; cdr3_aa: CASSFKLISYEQYF
v_call: TRBV29-1; d_call: TRBD2; j_call: TRBJ2-3; clone_size: many; cdr3_nt: TGCAGCGTTGGTTGGTCCTTAGCGGGTAGCACAGATACGCAGTATTTT; cdr3_aa: CSVGWSLAGSTDTQYF
v_call: TRBV9; d_call: -; j_call: TRBJ1-3; clone_size: few; cdr3_nt: TGTGCCAGCAGCGACGCTGATTGGAACACCATATATTTT; cdr3_aa: CASSDADWNTIYF
v_call: TRBV11-2; d_call: TRBD2; j_call: TRBJ2-5; clone_size: -; cdr3_nt: TGTGCCAGCAGCTTAGGGGCACTAGCGGAAGAGACCCAGTACTTC; cdr3_aa: CASSLGALAEETQYF